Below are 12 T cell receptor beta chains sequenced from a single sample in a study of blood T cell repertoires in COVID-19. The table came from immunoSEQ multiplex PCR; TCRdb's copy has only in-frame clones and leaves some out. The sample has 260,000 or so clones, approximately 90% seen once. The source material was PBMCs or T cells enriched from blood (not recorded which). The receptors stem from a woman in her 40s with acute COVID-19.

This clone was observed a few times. CDR3 nucleotides: TGTGCCAGCAGTCTAGGACAGGGACTGAATCAGCCCCAGCATTTT. It translates to CASSLGQGLNQPQHF. The V and J genes are TRBV7-9 and TRBJ1-5, with 8 positions matching TRBD1. The CDR3 is 15 residues long. Germline V gene data show CDR1 as SEHNR and CDR2 as FQNEAQ (reference sequence). V lost 6 bases, J lost 4 bases, and 8 bases stayed unmatched. The whole variable domain, filled in from reference TRBV7-9 and TRBJ1-5, reads DTGVSQNPRHKITKRGQNVTFRCDPISEHNRLYWYRQTLGQGPEFLTYFQNEAQLEKSRLLSDRFSAERPKGSFSTLEIQRTEQGDSAMYLCASSLGQGLNQPQHFGDGTRLSIL.

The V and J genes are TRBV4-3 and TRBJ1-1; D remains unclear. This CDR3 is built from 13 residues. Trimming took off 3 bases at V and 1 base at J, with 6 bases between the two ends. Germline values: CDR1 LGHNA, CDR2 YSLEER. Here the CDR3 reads CASSQQWNTEAFF. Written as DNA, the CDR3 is TGCGCCAGCAGCCAGCAGTGGAACACTGAAGCTTTCTTT.

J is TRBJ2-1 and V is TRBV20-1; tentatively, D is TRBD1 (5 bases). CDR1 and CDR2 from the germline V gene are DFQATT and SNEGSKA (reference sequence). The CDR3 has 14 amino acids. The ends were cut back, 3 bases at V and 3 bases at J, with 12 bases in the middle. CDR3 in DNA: TGCAGTGCTAGTCTTAGGACAAACTACAATGAGCAGTTCTTC. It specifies CSASLRTNYNEQFF.

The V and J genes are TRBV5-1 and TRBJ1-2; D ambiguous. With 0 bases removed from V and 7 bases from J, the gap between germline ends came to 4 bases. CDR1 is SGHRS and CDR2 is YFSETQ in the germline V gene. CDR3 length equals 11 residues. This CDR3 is CASSLGLGYTF. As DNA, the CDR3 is TGCGCCAGCAGCTTGGGACTTGGCTACACCTTC.

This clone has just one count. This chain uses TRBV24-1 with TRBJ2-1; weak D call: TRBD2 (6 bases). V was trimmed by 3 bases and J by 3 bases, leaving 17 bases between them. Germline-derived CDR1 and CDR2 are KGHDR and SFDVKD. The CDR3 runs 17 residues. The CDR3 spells CATSDDSSGTHYNEQFF. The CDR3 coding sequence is TGTGCCACCAGTGATGATTCCTCCGGGACTCACTACAATGAGCAGTTCTTC.

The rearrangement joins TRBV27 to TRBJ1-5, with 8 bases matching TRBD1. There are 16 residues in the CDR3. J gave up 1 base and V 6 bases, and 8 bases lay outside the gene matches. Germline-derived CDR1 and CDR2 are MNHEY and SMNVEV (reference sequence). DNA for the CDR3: TGTGCCAGCAGCCCTACGCAGGGGGCAAGCAATCAGCCCCAGCATTTT. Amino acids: CASSPTQGASNQPQHF.

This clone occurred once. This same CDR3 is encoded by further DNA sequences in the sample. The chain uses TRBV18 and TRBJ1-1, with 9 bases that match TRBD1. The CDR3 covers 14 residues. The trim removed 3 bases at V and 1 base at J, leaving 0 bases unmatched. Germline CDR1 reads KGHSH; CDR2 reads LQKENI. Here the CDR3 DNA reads TGTGCCAGCTCACCGGGACAGGGGAACACTGAAGCTTTCTTT. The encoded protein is CASSPGQGNTEAFF.

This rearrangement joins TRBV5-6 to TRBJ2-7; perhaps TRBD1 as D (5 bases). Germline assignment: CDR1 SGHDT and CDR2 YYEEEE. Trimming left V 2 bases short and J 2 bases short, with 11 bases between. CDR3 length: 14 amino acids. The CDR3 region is CASSFGAETYEQYF. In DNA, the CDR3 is TGTGCCAGCAGCTTTGGGGCGGAAACCTACGAGCAGTACTTC.

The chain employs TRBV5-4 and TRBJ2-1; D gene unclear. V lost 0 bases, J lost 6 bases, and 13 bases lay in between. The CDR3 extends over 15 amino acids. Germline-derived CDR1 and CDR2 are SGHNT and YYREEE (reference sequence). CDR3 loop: CASSLGMKATNEQFF. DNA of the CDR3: TGTGCCAGCAGCTTGGGTATGAAAGCCACCAATGAGCAGTTCTTC. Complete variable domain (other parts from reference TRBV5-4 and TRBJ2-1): ETGVTQSPTHLIKTRGQQVTLRCSSQSGHNTVSWYQQALGQGPQFIFQYYREEENGRGNFPPRFSGLQFPNYSSELNVNALELDDSALYLCASSLGMKATNEQFFGPGTRLTVL.

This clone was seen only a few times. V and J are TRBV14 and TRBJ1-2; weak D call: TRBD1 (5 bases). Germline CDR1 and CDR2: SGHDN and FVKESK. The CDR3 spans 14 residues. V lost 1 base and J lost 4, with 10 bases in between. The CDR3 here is CASSQGTGVYGYTF. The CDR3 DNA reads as TGTGCCAGCAGCCAAGGAACAGGAGTCTATGGCTACACCTTC.

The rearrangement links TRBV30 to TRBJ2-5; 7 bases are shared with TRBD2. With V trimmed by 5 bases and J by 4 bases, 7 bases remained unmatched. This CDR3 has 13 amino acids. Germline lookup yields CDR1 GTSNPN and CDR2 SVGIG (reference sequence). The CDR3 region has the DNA TGTGCCTGGGGGGAGGCGGGAGTAGAGACCCAGTACTTC. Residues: CAWGEAGVETQYF.

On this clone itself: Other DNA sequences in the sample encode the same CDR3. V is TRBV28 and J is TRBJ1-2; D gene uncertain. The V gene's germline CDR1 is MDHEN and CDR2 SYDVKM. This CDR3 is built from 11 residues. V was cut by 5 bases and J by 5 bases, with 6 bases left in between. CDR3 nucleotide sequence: TGTGCCAGCAGTAGCCGGTATGGCTACACCTTC. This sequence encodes CASSSRYGYTF.